These 24 T cell receptor beta chains came from one sample sequenced in a study of cytomegalovirus exposure and HLA in healthy donors. The table came from immunoSEQ multiplex PCR; TCRdb's copy has only in-frame clones and leaves some out. The sample has some 150,000 clones; about 86% are singletons. The material sequenced was PBMCs. The receptors stem from a man aged 18 to 30 in good health and CMV-seropositive.

This clone was detected only once. The chain employs TRBV5-1 and TRBJ2-3, with 11 bases that match TRBD2. J was trimmed by 0 bases and V by 6 bases; bases with no gene match: 12. Germline-derived CDR1 and CDR2 are SGHRS and YFSETQ. This CDR3 is 18 amino acids long. The CDR3 sequence: CASNPTGLADPSTDTQYF. The CDR3 bases are TGCGCCAGCAACCCAACGGGACTAGCGGATCCCAGCACAGATACGCAGTATTTT.

The chain recombines TRBV19 with TRBJ1-1; weak D call: TRBD1 (6 bases). The germline CDR1 and CDR2 sequences are LNHDA and SQIVND (reference sequence). This CDR3 contains 13 residues. The V end was cut by 6 bases, the J end by 7 bases, with 15 bases between. CDR3 protein: CASRIRGDSEAFF. CDR3 DNA: TGTGCCAGTAGGATCAGGGGAGACAGTGAAGCTTTCTTT.

The rearrangement joins TRBV4-1 to TRBJ2-2; 12 bases are shared with TRBD2. This CDR3 has 17 residues. The ends lost 4 bases at V and 5 bases at J; junction bases unmatched: 8. Germline V gene lookup returns CDR1 MGHRA and CDR2 YSYEKL. CDR3 bases: TGCGCCAGCAGCCGGCTAGCGGGAGGGCCCCGAACCGGGGAGCTGTTTTTT. It is translated as CASSRLAGGPRTGELFF.

The chain joins TRBV30 to TRBJ1-5, with D tentatively TRBD1 (5 bases). CDR3 length: 14 amino acids. Per germline, CDR1 GTSNPN and CDR2 SVGIG (reference sequence). V was trimmed by 0 bases and J by 4 bases, leaving 10 bases between them. CDR3 in DNA: TGTGCCTGGAGTGTAAGGGCAGGGAATCAGCCCCAGCATTTT. This encodes CAWSVRAGNQPQHF.

The rearrangement links TRBV6-5 to TRBJ1-1, with TRBD1 identical over 10 bases. The J segment lost 10 bases and the V segment lost 0 bases, leaving 5 bases of the junction unmatched. Germline assignment: CDR1 MNHEY and CDR2 SVGAGI. The CDR3 has 14 amino acids. This chain's CDR3 is CASSYSGTGAGAFF. DNA of the CDR3: TGTGCCAGCAGTTACTCGGGGACAGGGGCGGGAGCTTTCTTT.

The chain is built from TRBV4-3 and TRBJ1-4, with 7 bases aligning to TRBD1. J gave up 3 bases and V 4 bases, and 5 bases lay outside the gene matches. The CDR3 runs to 15 residues. CDR1 and CDR2 (germline): LGHNA, YSLEER. The CDR3 region has the DNA TGCGCCAGCAGCCGCCTCACAGGGGCTAATGAAAAACTGTTTTTT. It encodes CASSRLTGANEKLFF.

V usage is TRBV6-5 and J usage is TRBJ1-1; D perhaps matches TRBD1 (5 bases). The CDR3 contains 13 residues. Trimming removed 8 bases from V and 0 bases from J, with 10 bases in between. CDR1 MNHEY and CDR2 SVGAGI come from the germline V gene. CDR3 residues: CASGDRLNTEAFF. The DNA for the CDR3 is TGTGCCAGCGGCGACAGATTGAACACTGAAGCTTTCTTT.

The chain links TRBV6-5 to TRBJ1-2; 10 bases match TRBD1. The V gene's germline CDR1 is MNHEY and CDR2 SVGAGI. V shed 6 bases, J shed 4 bases, and the junction held 8 bases outside the gene matches. CDR3 length: 15 amino acids. The CDR3 bases are TGTGCCAGCAGGGGGACAGGGGAGAGAGGCTATGGCTACACCTTC. It yields the protein CASRGTGERGYGYTF.

This chain joins TRBV9 and TRBJ2-5; 9 bases fit TRBD1. The V and J ends lost 3 bases and 3 bases, in that order; junction bases with no gene match: 9. This CDR3 is 16 amino acids long. Germline CDR1 reads SGDLS; CDR2 reads YYNGEE. The DNA of the CDR3 is TGTGCCAGCAGCGCTACCACCGGGACAGGGAAAGAGACCCAGTACTTC. Translation: CASSATTGTGKETQYF.

The V gene is TRBV7-2, the J gene TRBJ2-7, with 7 bases aligning to TRBD1. V trimming: 7 bases; J trimming: 4 bases; junction bases outside the gene matches: 19. This CDR3 contains 17 residues. Looked up from germline, CDR1 is SGHTA and CDR2 is FQGNSA. The CDR3 loop reads CASTTGPRDRQFYEQYF. The CDR3 DNA reads as TGTGCCAGCACCACAGGACCCCGGGACAGACAATTTTACGAGCAGTACTTC.

This clone has only one observation. The rearrangement uses TRBV14 and TRBJ2-5, with D possibly being TRBD2 (6 bases). Deletions cut 2 bases from V and 10 bases from J, with 14 bases between. CDR1 SGHDN and CDR2 FVKESK come from the germline V gene. This CDR3 is built from 13 residues. CDR3 sequence reads: CASSQRRLEGQYF. DNA of the CDR3: TGTGCCAGCAGCCAAAGGAGGCTGGAGGGCCAGTACTTC.

This clone has just one count. This chain connects TRBV4-3 to TRBJ2-2; tentatively, D is TRBD1 (6 bases). Looked up from germline, CDR1 is LGHNA and CDR2 is YSLEER. CDR3 length equals 15 residues. V lost 4 bases, J lost 1 base, and 10 bases lay in between. The CDR3 sequence: CASSREDRNTGELFF. The CDR3 DNA reads TGCGCCAGCAGCCGCGAGGACAGGAACACCGGGGAGCTGTTTTTT.

The chain combines TRBV18 with TRBJ2-2, with TRBD1 matching 10 bases. The CDR3 contains 21 residues. The V segment lost 3 bases and the J segment 5 bases; nucleotides outside the gene matches: 21. CDR1 is KGHSH, CDR2 LQKENI, per germline. In DNA, the CDR3 is TGTGCCAGCTCACCCCTTCCCCGACAGGGGGCTAGAGCGGGAGAAACCGGGGAGCTGTTTTTT. Its translation: CASSPLPRQGARAGETGELFF.

The chain is built from TRBV9 and TRBJ1-4; TRBD1 matches at 7 bases. Per the germline V gene, CDR1 is SGDLS and CDR2 is YYNGEE. V lost 0 bases, J lost 4 bases, and 9 bases stayed unmatched. The CDR3 runs to 17 residues. In DNA, the CDR3 is TGTGCCAGCAGCGTAGGGAAACCGGGACAGATTAATGAAAAACTGTTTTTT. This sequence encodes CASSVGKPGQINEKLFF.

This clone was detected a few times. This chain links TRBV10-3 with TRBJ2-7; TRBD2 matches 9 bases. CDR1 is ENHRY and CDR2 is SYGVKD in the germline V gene. CDR3 size: 12 residues. The trim removed 10 bases at V and 7 bases at J, leaving 8 bases unmatched. CDR3 in amino acids: CATGGGVGEQYF. The CDR3 DNA reads TGTGCCACCGGCGGGGGGGTTGGTGAGCAGTACTTC.

This clone was observed a handful of times. The chain has TRBV28 and TRBJ1-2, with D unresolved. The CDR3 has 13 amino acids. CDR1 is MDHEN and CDR2 is SYDVKM in the germline V gene. Trimming cost V 8 bases and J 3 bases, with 13 bases left between them. The DNA of the CDR3 is TGTGCCAGCCATGGGCGTTTATACTATGGCTACACCTTC. This translates into CASHGRLYYGYTF.

The chain joins TRBV27 to TRBJ1-4, with 9 positions matching TRBD1. The germline gives CDR1 MNHEY, CDR2 SMNVEV (reference sequence). The V segment lost 3 bases and the J segment 2 bases; nucleotides outside the gene matches: 10. This CDR3 is 18 amino acids long. This CDR3 reads CASSFSPPGTGTNEKLFF. DNA of the CDR3: TGTGCCAGCAGTTTTTCACCCCCCGGGACAGGGACTAATGAAAAACTGTTTTTT.

V gene TRBV7-2 combines with J gene TRBJ1-2, with D perhaps TRBD1 (5 bases). The CDR3 extends over 16 amino acids. V was cut by 5 bases and J by 0 bases, with 16 bases left in between. Per the germline V gene, CDR1 is SGHTA and CDR2 is FQGNSA. In DNA, the CDR3 is TGTGCCAGCAGCCGGGTTGTCGGGGGTACTAACTATGGCTACACCTTC. It is translated as CASSRVVGGTNYGYTF.

This chain connects TRBV5-1 to TRBJ1-1, with 8 bases fitting TRBD1. The germline V gene has CDR1 SGHRS and CDR2 YFSETQ. Unmatched junction bases numbered 4, after V lost 4 bases and J lost 5 bases. The CDR3 contains 13 residues. The CDR3 nucleotides are TGCGCCAGCAGCCAGACAGGGGTTACTGAAGCTTTCTTT. It translates to CASSQTGVTEAFF. The full variable domain, with the rest looked up from reference TRBV5-1 and TRBJ1-1, is KAGVTQTPRYLIKTRGQQVTLSCSPISGHRSVSWYQQTPGQGLQFLFEYFSETQRNKGNFPGRFSGRQFSNSRSEMNVSTLELGDSALYLCASSQTGVTEAFFGQGTRLTVV.

J is TRBJ1-3 and V is TRBV27; TRBD1 matches 9 bases. Per the germline V gene, CDR1 is MNHEY and CDR2 is SMNVEV (reference sequence). This CDR3 region has 15 residues. With 4 bases clipped from V and 0 bases from J, the junction kept 1 base outside the gene matches. The CDR3 is CASSSTGGSGNTIYF. The CDR3 region has the DNA TGTGCCAGCAGTTCGACAGGGGGCTCTGGAAACACCATATATTTT.

The J gene is TRBJ2-7, the V gene TRBV4-1, with no clear D. The length of the CDR3 is 13 residues. Germline loops: CDR1 MGHRA, CDR2 YSYEKL. Deletions cut 0 bases from V and 3 bases from J, with 6 bases between. CDR3 bases: TGCGCCAGCAGCCAAGACCCCCTCTACGAGCAGTACTTC. Amino acid sequence: CASSQDPLYEQYF.

The chain links TRBV5-1 to TRBJ2-1, with TRBD2 matching 11 bases. V shed 3 bases and J 7 bases; nucleotides not matched to a gene: 6. Germline assignment: CDR1 SGHRS and CDR2 YFSETQ. This CDR3 has 15 residues. The CDR3 DNA reads as TGCGCCAGCAGCTATACTAGCGGGGGCTCGAATGAGCAGTTCTTC. Protein product: CASSYTSGGSNEQFF. Drawing the rest from reference TRBV5-1 and TRBJ2-1, the complete variable domain is KAGVTQTPRYLIKTRGQQVTLSCSPISGHRSVSWYQQTPGQGLQFLFEYFSETQRNKGNFPGRFSGRQFSNSRSEMNVSTLELGDSALYLCASSYTSGGSNEQFFGPGTRLTVL.

Of note for this clone: This sample also contains other DNA sequences that code for the same CDR3. The V call is TRBV6-5, the J call TRBJ1-5; 8 bases align to TRBD1. The trim removed 6 bases at V and 6 bases at J, leaving 4 bases unmatched. The CDR3 has 13 residues. Germline CDR1 MNHEY, CDR2 SVGAGI. CDR3 residues: CASSGTGGQPQHF. CDR3 nucleotide sequence: TGTGCCAGCAGCGGGACAGGAGGTCAGCCCCAGCATTTT.

The chain employs TRBV5-4 and TRBJ2-7, with D maybe TRBD2 (5 bases). The CDR3 is made up of 14 amino acids. In germline, CDR1 is SGHNT, CDR2 YYREEE (reference sequence). V was trimmed by 3 bases and J by 0 bases, leaving 10 bases between them. CDR3 in amino acids: CASSYGLNSYEQYF. CDR3 nucleotide sequence: TGTGCCAGCAGCTATGGACTGAACTCCTACGAGCAGTACTTC.